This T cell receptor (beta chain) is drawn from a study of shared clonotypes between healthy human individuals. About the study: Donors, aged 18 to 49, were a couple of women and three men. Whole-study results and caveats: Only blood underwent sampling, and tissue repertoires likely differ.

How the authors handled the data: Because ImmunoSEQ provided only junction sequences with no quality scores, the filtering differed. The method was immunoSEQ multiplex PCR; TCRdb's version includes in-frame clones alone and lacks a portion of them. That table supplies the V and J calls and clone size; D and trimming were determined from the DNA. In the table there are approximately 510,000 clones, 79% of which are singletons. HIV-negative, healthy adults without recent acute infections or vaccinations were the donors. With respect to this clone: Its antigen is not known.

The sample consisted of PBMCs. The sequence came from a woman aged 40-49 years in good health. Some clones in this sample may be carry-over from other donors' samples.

CDR3 in DNA: TGTGCCAGCAGATCAATTACAGGGGGATCCTACAATGAGCAGTTCTTC. Amino acid sequence: CASRSITGGSYNEQFF. V is TRBV28 and J is TRBJ2-1, with 8 bases matching TRBD1. V shed 6 bases and J 1 base; nucleotides not matched to a gene: 8. Germline assignment: CDR1 MDHEN and CDR2 SYDVKM. This CDR3 region has 16 residues. Combining the CDR3 with reference TRBV28 and TRBJ2-1 gives the whole variable domain DVKVTQSSRYLVKRTGEKVFLECVQDMDHENMFWYRQDPGLGLRLIYFSYDVKMKEKGDIPEGYSVSREKKERFSLILESASTNQTSMYLCASRSITGGSYNEQFFGPGTRLTVL.